This is a list of T cell receptor beta chains from one sample in a study of cytomegalovirus exposure and HLA in healthy donors. Profiling relied on immunoSEQ multiplex PCR, and the TCRdb table lists in-frame clones only, not all of them. The data show tens of thousands of clones, with approximately 84% seen just once and around 2.3% held by the top ten. The sample consisted of PBMCs. The receptors derive from a man aged 18 to 30 in good health and CMV-seronegative. Each CDR3 is given with its conserved first and last residue. The D gene is left open where the match is weak. Not all rows give a size; the values are once, few, many and, for expanded clones, a class.

>TRBV30|-|-|TRBJ1-3
CACRRDSAGNTIYF
TGTGCCTGCCGCCGGGACTCCGCTGGAAACACCATATATTTT
>TRBV7-9|-|-|TRBJ2-6
CASSLDRVSNVLTF
TGTGCCAGCAGCTTAGACAGGGTCTCCAACGTCCTGACTTTC
>TRBV19|TRBD2|-|TRBJ2-7
CASSSPGGSPYEQYF
TGTGCCAGTAGTAGTCCGGGAGGTTCTCCCTACGAGCAGTACTTC
>TRBV9|TRBD2|-|TRBJ2-5
CASSLELAGQETQYF
TGTGCCAGCAGCCTGGAACTAGCGGGGCAAGAGACCCAGTACTTC
>TRBV18|-|-|TRBJ1-1
CASSQEVGRPKTEAFF
TGTGCCAGCTCTCAGGAAGTGGGTAGGCCGAAGACTGAAGCTTTCTTT
>TRBV14|TRBD2|-|TRBJ2-1
CASSPTSGPSSYNEQFF
TGTGCCAGCAGCCCGACTAGCGGGCCGAGCTCCTACAATGAGCAGTTCTTC
>TRBV7-7|-|-|TRBJ2-5
CASSPGQRQETQYF
TGTGCTAGCAGCCCGGGACAACGCCAAGAGACCCAGTACTTC
>TRBV6-6|TRBD1|few|TRBJ1-1
CASNWDRGTEAFF
TGTGCCAGCAACTGGGACAGGGGTACTGAAGCTTTCTTT
>TRBV7-2|TRBD2|-|TRBJ2-7
CASSFLAGFTYEQYF
TGTGCCAGCAGCTTCCTAGCGGGGTTTACCTACGAGCAGTACTTC
>TRBV5-4|TRBD1|-|TRBJ2-4
CASSLVGGVFNIQYF
TGTGCCAGCAGCTTGGTAGGGGGCGTTTTCAACATTCAGTACTTC
>TRBV7-7|-|few|TRBJ1-1
CASSLYLNTEAFF
TGTGCTAGCAGCTTATATCTGAACACTGAAGCTTTCTTT
>TRBV20-1|-|-|TRBJ1-2
CSARDQAGYTF
TGCAGTGCTAGAGATCAGGCGGGCTACACCTTC
>TRBV10-3|-|-|TRBJ2-1
CAIGAGSVEFF
TGTGCCATCGGAGCCGGGAGTGTGGAGTTCTTC
>TRBV7-7|TRBD1|-|TRBJ2-3
CASSLLLGDRGSDTQYF
TGTGCTAGCAGCTTACTCTTAGGGGACAGGGGGTCAGATACGCAGTATTTT
>TRBV28|TRBD1|-|TRBJ1-1
CASSPGQRHTEAFF
TGTGCCAGCAGTCCGGGACAGCGGCACACTGAAGCTTTCTTT
>TRBV5-6|TRBD2|-|TRBJ2-7
CASSLAATSLLYEQYF
TGTGCCAGCAGCTTGGCGGCGACTAGCCTCCTCTACGAGCAGTACTTC
>TRBV30|-|-|TRBJ1-3
CAWSVRGSAGNTIYF
TGTGCCTGGAGTGTAAGGGGTTCCGCTGGAAACACCATATATTTT
>TRBV28|-|-|TRBJ1-6
CASRNRVSNSPLHF
TGTGCCAGCAGAAACAGGGTTAGCAATTCACCCCTCCACTTT
>TRBV7-9|TRBD2|-|TRBJ2-7
CASSLPASGVYEQYF
TGTGCCAGCAGCTTACCGGCTAGCGGGGTCTACGAGCAGTACTTC
>TRBV5-1|TRBD1|-|TRBJ2-5
CASSTTGGQETQYF
TGCGCCAGCAGCACTACAGGGGGTCAAGAGACCCAGTACTTC
>TRBV4-1|-|-|TRBJ1-2
CASSQDQYYGYTF
TGCGCCAGCAGCCAAGATCAGTACTATGGCTACACCTTC
>TRBV5-1|TRBD2|-|TRBJ2-1
CASSGTSLSSYNEQFF
TGCGCCAGCAGCGGGACTAGCCTAAGCTCCTACAATGAGCAGTTCTTC
>TRBV9|-|-|TRBJ1-1
CASSLGVSVSTEAFF
TGTGCCAGCAGCTTAGGTGTCTCAGTCTCCACTGAAGCTTTCTTT
>TRBV7-9|-|-|TRBJ1-2
CASSLEFGGAYGYTF
TGTGCCAGCAGCTTAGAATTCGGCGGGGCCTATGGCTACACCTTC
>TRBV6-1|TRBD1|-|TRBJ2-2
CASSARTGGTGELFF
TGTGCCAGCAGTGCCCGGACAGGGGGTACCGGGGAGCTGTTTTTT
>TRBV25-1|-|-|TRBJ1-1
CASSEWAGGGTEAFF
TGTGCCAGCAGTGAATGGGCGGGCGGGGGCACTGAAGCTTTCTTT
>TRBV14|TRBD1|-|TRBJ1-1
CASSLTQGVTEAFF
TGTGCCAGCAGCCTGACACAGGGGGTCACTGAAGCTTTCTTT
>TRBV13|-|-|TRBJ1-5
CASSFGQENQPQHF
TGTGCCAGCAGCTTCGGTCAGGAAAATCAGCCCCAGCATTTT
>TRBV6-6|-|-|TRBJ1-4
CASSYFGPANEKLFF
TGTGCCAGCAGTTACTTTGGGCCGGCTAATGAAAAACTGTTTTTT
>TRBV30|-|-|TRBJ1-1
CAWSLPGHENTEAFF
TGTGCCTGGAGTCTCCCGGGACACGAGAACACTGAAGCTTTCTTT
>TRBV20-1|-|-|TRBJ1-1
CSANRDTEAFF
TGCAGTGCAAACCGGGACACTGAAGCTTTCTTT
>TRBV27|TRBD1|-|TRBJ2-7
CASRAPGQGSYEQYF
TGTGCCAGCAGGGCCCCGGGACAGGGGTCCTACGAGCAGTACTTC
>TRBV19|TRBD1|-|TRBJ2-7
CASSTGTGGDEQYF
TGTGCCAGTAGTACCGGGACAGGGGGGGACGAGCAGTACTTC
>TRBV5-1|-|-|TRBJ2-7
CASSLWQGQLYEQYF
TGCGCCAGCAGCTTGTGGCAGGGGCAACTCTACGAGCAGTACTTC
>TRBV30|-|-|TRBJ1-6
CAWSVSRVNSPLHF
TGTGCCTGGAGTGTAAGCAGGGTTAATTCACCCCTCCACTTT
>TRBV27|TRBD1|-|TRBJ1-1
CASSLLGQGNTEAFF
TGTGCCAGCAGTTTATTGGGACAGGGGAACACTGAAGCTTTCTTT
>TRBV18|-|-|TRBJ2-2
CASSPGNTGELFF
TGTGCCAGCTCACCCGGGAACACCGGGGAGCTGTTTTTT
>TRBV6-5|TRBD1|-|TRBJ1-6
CASSPGGAGPSPLHF
TGTGCCAGCAGCCCAGGGGGCGCGGGACCTTCACCCCTCCACTTT
>TRBV6-1|TRBD2|-|TRBJ2-3
CASSEGGYIDTQYF
TGTGCCAGCAGTGAGGGAGGGTACATCGATACGCAGTATTTT
>TRBV7-3|-|-|TRBJ1-1
CASSEENAIPGSTEAFF
TGTGCCAGCAGCGAAGAGAATGCTATTCCAGGGTCCACTGAAGCTTTCTTT
>TRBV28|TRBD2|-|TRBJ2-2
CASVDGSGRRIGELFF
TGTGCCAGCGTGGACGGTAGCGGGAGGAGGATCGGGGAGCTGTTTTTT
>TRBV7-2|-|once|TRBJ1-5
CASSLDSRQPQHF
TGTGCCAGCAGCTTGGACAGCCGGCAGCCCCAGCATTTT
>TRBV27|TRBD1|-|TRBJ1-5
CASTSTGGGWSNQPQHF
TGTGCCAGCACCTCGACAGGGGGCGGTTGGAGCAATCAGCCCCAGCATTTT
>TRBV5-8|-|-|TRBJ1-1
CASSFGGAFF
TGTGCCAGCAGCTTCGGGGGAGCTTTCTTT
>TRBV7-2|-|-|TRBJ2-7
CASSLRRRGHEQYF
TGTGCCAGCAGCTTAAGGCGCAGGGGTCACGAGCAGTACTTC
>TRBV11-2|-|-|TRBJ2-2
CASSLGLTGELFF
TGTGCCAGCAGCTTAGGACTCACCGGGGAGCTGTTTTTT
>TRBV6-1|-|-|TRBJ1-3
CASSASTPGNTIYF
TGTGCCAGCAGTGCTTCTACTCCAGGAAACACCATATATTTT
>TRBV6-5|-|-|TRBJ1-1
CASTATSGPNTEAFF
TGTGCCAGCACCGCCACGTCAGGTCCCAACACTGAAGCTTTCTTT
>TRBV5-6|TRBD1|-|TRBJ1-3
CASSLTGGAGGNTIYF
TGTGCCAGCAGCTTGACAGGGGGCGCGGGGGGAAACACCATATATTTT
>TRBV9|-|-|TRBJ1-2
CASSGIYRNGNYGYTF
TGTGCCAGCAGCGGCATCTACAGGAATGGGAACTATGGCTACACCTTC
>TRBV30|-|-|TRBJ2-1
CAWGVRNEQFF
TGTGCCTGGGGAGTCCGGAATGAGCAGTTCTTC
>TRBV30|TRBD1|-|TRBJ1-5
CAWSAGQGGSSNQPQHF
TGTGCCTGGAGTGCGGGACAGGGCGGTAGTAGCAATCAGCCCCAGCATTTT
>TRBV4-1|TRBD1|-|TRBJ2-7
CASSQVPKPTGGYEQYF
TGCGCCAGCAGCCAAGTCCCCAAACCGACAGGGGGCTACGAGCAGTACTTC
>TRBV10-1|-|-|TRBJ2-7
CASSESWGHEQYF
TGCGCCAGCAGTGAGTCGTGGGGCCACGAGCAGTACTTC
>TRBV6-1|-|-|TRBJ2-1
CASSEAAGRGSNEQFF
TGTGCCAGCAGTGAAGCGGCGGGACGGGGGTCGAATGAGCAGTTCTTC
>TRBV29-1|TRBD1|-|TRBJ1-2
CSVVDRESGYTF
TGCAGCGTCGTCGACAGGGAAAGTGGCTACACCTTC
>TRBV5-1|-|-|TRBJ1-2
CASSRDTGSSYGYTF
TGCGCCAGCAGCAGGGACACTGGCTCAAGCTATGGCTACACCTTC
>TRBV19|-|-|TRBJ1-1
CASSMPGNRGAFF
TGTGCCAGTAGTATGCCAGGAAATCGGGGAGCTTTCTTT
>TRBV5-8|-|-|TRBJ2-7
CASSQQGSYEQYF
TGTGCCAGCAGCCAACAGGGCTCCTACGAGCAGTACTTC
>TRBV12-5|TRBD2|-|TRBJ2-1
CASGTGLAGVYEQFF
TGTGCTAGTGGTACCGGACTAGCGGGAGTCTATGAGCAGTTCTTC